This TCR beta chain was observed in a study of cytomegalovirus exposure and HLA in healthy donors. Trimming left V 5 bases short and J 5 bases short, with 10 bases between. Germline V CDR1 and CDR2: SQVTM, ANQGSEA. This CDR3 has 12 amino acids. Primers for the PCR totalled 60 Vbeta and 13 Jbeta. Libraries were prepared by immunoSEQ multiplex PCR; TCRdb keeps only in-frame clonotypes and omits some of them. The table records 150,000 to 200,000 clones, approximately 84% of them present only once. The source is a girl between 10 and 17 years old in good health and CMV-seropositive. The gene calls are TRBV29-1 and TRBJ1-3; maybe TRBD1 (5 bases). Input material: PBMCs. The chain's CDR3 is CSVQGHRNTIYF. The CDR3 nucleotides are TGCAGCGTTCAAGGACACAGAAACACCATATATTTT.